The 20 T cell receptor beta chains below come from one sample, sequenced in a study of OX40 agonist ivuxolimab in advanced cancers. Using immunoSEQ multiplex PCR, the repertoire was profiled, and TCRdb retains in-frame clones only, with some absent. Of about 69,000 clones in the sample, 75% to 90% were seen once. This specimen was CD4+ or CD8+ T cells sorted from blood, taken in a trial of the OX40 agonist ivuxolimab. The receptor set was obtained from an adult with an advanced solid tumor such as melanoma, head and neck, liver or kidney cancer.

V is TRBV4-3 and J is TRBJ2-5; a weak D match, TRBD1 (5 bases). Germline V gives CDR1 LGHNA, CDR2 YSLEER. The CDR3 is made up of 17 amino acids. V lost 0 bases to trimming and J lost 5 bases, with 19 bases between them. The CDR3 reads CASSQDSSRVPGETQYF. Written as DNA, the CDR3 is TGCGCCAGCAGCCAAGATAGTTCCCGGGTTCCAGGGGAGACCCAGTACTTC.

The chain recombines TRBV5-6 with TRBJ1-1; 7 bases line up with TRBD1. The junction had 0 bases not matched to a gene; V was cut back by 0 bases and J by 10 bases. CDR1 is SGHDT and CDR2 is YYEEEE in the germline V gene. There are 11 residues in the CDR3. CDR3 sequence reads: CASSLGQGAFF. CDR3 sequence (DNA): TGTGCCAGCAGCTTGGGACAGGGAGCTTTCTTT.

Judged by abundance, this clone is hyperexpanded. This chain joins TRBV28 and TRBJ1-5, with TRBD1 as a possible D gene (5 bases). The CDR3 contains 17 residues. The V end lost 2 bases, the J end lost 4 bases, and 18 bases lay between the germline ends. Germline assignment: CDR1 MDHEN and CDR2 SYDVKM. The CDR3 nucleotides are TGTGCCAGCAGTTTAGGCGTTAGGGGTGGGGAGAATCAGCCCCAGCATTTT. It codes for CASSLGVRGGENQPQHF.

This clone was detected only once. This rearrangement joins TRBV6-5 to TRBJ1-5; D not resolved. The CDR3 sequence is 13 residues long. V lost 2 bases to trimming and J lost 0 bases, with 2 bases between them. The germline V gene has CDR1 MNHEY and CDR2 SVGAGI. CDR3 sequence reads: CASSYGSNQPQHF. The CDR3 bases are TGTGCCAGCAGTTACGGTAGCAATCAGCCCCAGCATTTT.

The genes are TRBV4-3 and TRBJ2-5; 7 bases map to TRBD2. Germline-derived CDR1 and CDR2 are LGHNA and YSLEER. The CDR3 length is 12 residues. J gave up 6 bases and V 6 bases, and 4 bases lay outside the gene matches. This chain's CDR3 is CASRGRVKTQYF. CDR3 coding DNA: TGCGCCAGCAGAGGGAGGGTAAAGACCCAGTACTTC.

This clone was seen a single time. The rearrangement uses TRBV28 and TRBJ2-2; D may match TRBD1 or TRBD2 (5 bases each). The CDR3 covers 14 residues. V was trimmed by 3 bases and J by 9 bases, leaving 14 bases between them. The germline V gene encodes CDR1 MDHEN and CDR2 SYDVKM. CDR3 nucleotide sequence: TGTGCCAGCAGTTTTTCCACAAGGGGACGGGAGCTGTTTTTT. Its translation: CASSFSTRGRELFF.

This clone was picked up one time. The V and J genes are TRBV7-8 and TRBJ1-5, with D possibly TRBD1 on 5 matching bases. V was clipped by 1 base and J by 3 bases, with 10 bases between them. Germline CDR1 and CDR2: SGHVS and FQNEAQ. This CDR3 has 15 amino acids. This CDR3 reads CASSLGRQFNQPQHF. CDR3 bases: TGTGCCAGCAGCTTAGGTCGACAGTTCAATCAGCCCCAGCATTTT. Full variable domain (missing parts from reference TRBV7-8 and TRBJ1-5): GAGVSQSPRYKVAKRGQDVALRCDPISGHVSLFWYQQALGQGPEFLTYFQNEAQLDKSGLPSDRFFAERPEGSVSTLKIQRTQQEDSAVYLCASSLGRQFNQPQHFGDGTRLSIL.

This chain uses TRBV7-3 with TRBJ2-1, with 7 bases identical to TRBD2. The CDR3 has 14 amino acids. Germline V gene lookup returns CDR1 SGHTA and CDR2 FQGTGA. Trimming removed 1 base from V and 6 bases from J; junction bases left unmatched: 3. The DNA for the CDR3 is TGTGCCAGCAGCTTAATCGGGGGGTTCAATGAGCAGTTCTTC. Translated, it gives CASSLIGGFNEQFF.

This chain uses TRBV27 with TRBJ1-5; no clear D gene. CDR1 MNHEY and CDR2 SMNVEV come from the germline V gene (reference sequence). Trimming cost V 4 bases and J 3 bases, with 13 bases left between them. The length of the CDR3 is 15 residues. CDR3 bases: TGTGCCAGCAGTTCGGTCCGGCTCTCCAATCAGCCCCAGCATTTT. Its protein product is CASSSVRLSNQPQHF.

The chain couples TRBV7-6 to TRBJ2-7; D remains ambiguous. The germline gives CDR1 SGHVS, CDR2 FNYEAQ. Trimming removed 1 base from V and 0 bases from J, with 10 bases in between. The CDR3 spans 15 residues. The CDR3 spells CASSLVSGSSYEQYF. As DNA, the CDR3 is TGTGCCAGCAGCTTAGTGTCCGGAAGCTCCTACGAGCAGTACTTC.

This clone was detected only once. The rearrangement uses TRBV7-9 and TRBJ2-7; TRBD1 agrees at 7 bases. From germline, CDR1 is SEHNR and CDR2 FQNEAQ (reference sequence). The V gene end was trimmed by 5 bases and the J gene end by 0 bases; junction bases not matched to a gene: 7. The CDR3 contains 15 residues. The CDR3 DNA follows: TGTGCCAGCAGCCCGACAGGGATTAGCTCCTACGAGCAGTACTTC. Protein: CASSPTGISSYEQYF.

This clone was found once. The chain recombines TRBV7-9 with TRBJ2-1; 12 nucleotides agree with TRBD2. Germline CDR1 is SEHNR and CDR2 is FQNEAQ (reference sequence). The ends lost 5 bases at V and 6 bases at J; junction bases unmatched: 11. This CDR3 is built from 17 residues. DNA for the CDR3: TGTGCCAGCAGCCCGTCCCTAGCGGGAGGGCCGACCAATGAGCAGTTCTTC. Amino acid sequence: CASSPSLAGGPTNEQFF.

This clone has just one count. The chain links TRBV12-5 to TRBJ1-1, with D possibly being TRBD1 (5 bases). The germline CDR1 and CDR2 sequences are LGHNT and FRNRAP. Trimming removed 9 bases at V and 9 bases at J, with 17 bases between. There are 12 residues in the CDR3. The CDR3 sequence is CASLWTMEKAFF. CDR3 in DNA: TGTGCTAGCCTTTGGACAATGGAAAAAGCTTTCTTT.

The genes are TRBV4-1 and TRBJ1-2; 7 nucleotides match TRBD1. The CDR3 spans 13 residues. The V and J ends lost 1 base and 4 bases, in that order; junction bases with no gene match: 0. Germline assignment: CDR1 MGHRA and CDR2 YSYEKL. The CDR3 nucleotides are TGCGCCAGCAGCCAAGGACAGGGCTATGGCTACACCTTC. Amino acids: CASSQGQGYGYTF.

This chain connects TRBV9 to TRBJ2-2, with 10 nucleotides matching TRBD1. V shed 0 bases, J shed 6 bases, and the junction held 2 bases outside the gene matches. The length of the CDR3 is 15 residues. CDR1 SGDLS and CDR2 YYNGEE come from the germline V gene. This CDR3 is CASSVVGQGAGELFF. CDR3 DNA sequence: TGTGCCAGCAGCGTAGTCGGACAGGGGGCCGGGGAGCTGTTTTTT.

The rearrangement uses TRBV19 and TRBJ2-2, with TRBD1 matching over 7 bases. Trimming cost V 10 bases and J 6 bases; bases outside gene matches: 8. The CDR3 is 13 amino acids. The germline V gene encodes CDR1 LNHDA and CDR2 SQIVND (reference sequence). In nucleotides, the CDR3 is TGTGCCACATGGACAGGTTGGGCCGGGGAGCTGTTTTTT. This sequence encodes CATWTGWAGELFF.

The chain uses TRBV13 and TRBJ2-1, with D perhaps being TRBD1 or TRBD2 (5 bases each). The V and J ends lost 4 bases and 0 bases respectively, with 16 bases between them. Germline CDR1 is PRHDT and CDR2 is FYEKMQ (reference sequence). The CDR3 runs 17 residues. CDR3 amino acids: CASSSPPGTVSYNEQFF. DNA for the CDR3: TGTGCCAGCAGCTCCCCCCCTGGGACGGTCTCCTACAATGAGCAGTTCTTC.

This clone was observed a single time. The V call is TRBV9, the J call TRBJ2-1, with D unresolved. This CDR3 comprises 14 residues. The V gene lost 0 bases and the J gene lost 9 bases, with 13 bases spanning the gap. CDR1 is SGDLS, CDR2 YYNGEE, per germline. The CDR3, as DNA: TGTGCCAGCAGCGTAGAACCACAGACGACTGAGCAGTTCTTC. Translating gives CASSVEPQTTEQFF.

This clone was observed a single time. The gene calls are TRBV29-1 and TRBJ2-7; D is undetermined. The CDR3 runs 12 residues. The germline V and J ends were trimmed by 2 bases and 2 bases, with 7 bases remaining between them. CDR1 and CDR2 from the germline V gene are SQVTM and ANQGSEA. CDR3 sequence (DNA): TGCAGCGTTGAATTTGGACCCTACGAGCAGTACTTC. This codes for CSVEFGPYEQYF.

This clone was observed a single time. The rearrangement uses TRBV7-3 and TRBJ1-3; TRBD1 is a possible D gene (5 bases). The CDR3 runs 15 residues. Trimming stripped 2 bases from V and 2 bases from J, with 10 bases between. The germline CDR1 and CDR2 sequences are SGHTA and FQGTGA. DNA for the CDR3: TGTGCCAGCAGCTTAGATCGGGGGGCTGGAAACACCATATATTTT. Translating gives CASSLDRGAGNTIYF.